The 19 T cell receptor beta chains reported below all come from one sample, sequenced in a study of T cell clonotyping in hematopoietic cell transplantation. The assay was immunoSEQ multiplex PCR, and TCRdb's table has in-frame clones only and misses some. The sample carries roughly 10,000 clones, about 80% recorded once. The sequenced sample was PBMCs, obtained at the time of graft-versus-host disease after allogeneic stem cell transplant. The receptors were sampled from a male patient aged 55 to 70 who had an allogeneic stem cell transplant from an unrelated donor, so the T cells may come from the graft donor. Some clones in this sample may be carry-over from other donors' samples.

The V call is TRBV29-1, the J call TRBJ1-2, with D uncertain. V shed 1 base and J shed 6 bases, with 18 bases lying between them. CDR3 length: 15 amino acids. Germline V gene lookup returns CDR1 SQVTM and CDR2 ANQGSEA. As DNA, the CDR3 is TGCAGCGTTGAAGTACCTTCGTGGGTGCCCGATGGCTACACCTTC. Protein product: CSVEVPSWVPDGYTF.

The chain uses TRBV7-7 and TRBJ1-1; no definite D call. Germline V gene sequence: CDR1 SSHAT, CDR2 FNYEAQ (reference sequence). The CDR3 extends over 13 amino acids. The ends were cut back, 1 base at V and 1 base at J, with 4 bases in the middle. The CDR3 region has the DNA TGTGCCAGCAGCTTAGGCCAGAACACTGAAGCTTTCTTT. Its translation is CASSLGQNTEAFF.

This chain joins TRBV6-5 and TRBJ1-1, with D possibly matching TRBD1 (5 bases). There are 12 residues in the CDR3. Germline V gene data show CDR1 as MNHEY and CDR2 as SVGAGI. Trimming pared 0 bases from V and 10 bases from J, leaving 9 bases between. CDR3 nucleotide sequence: TGTGCCAGCAGTTACTCTGGGACCTCAGCTTTCTTT. This sequence encodes CASSYSGTSAFF.

J is TRBJ1-4 and V is TRBV19; 7 nucleotides agree with TRBD1. Germline CDR1 is LNHDA and CDR2 is SQIVND (reference sequence). The V and J ends lost 3 bases and 8 bases, in that order; junction bases with no gene match: 9. The CDR3 covers 15 residues. CDR3 in amino acids: CASSILKGADEKLFF. The CDR3 region has the DNA TGTGCCAGTAGTATCTTAAAGGGGGCGGACGAAAAACTGTTTTTT.

The chain couples TRBV6-1 to TRBJ1-1; 8 positions agree with TRBD1. Germline lookup yields CDR1 MNHNS and CDR2 SASEGT. This CDR3 region has 12 residues. The trim removed 7 bases at V and 3 bases at J, leaving 1 base unmatched. The CDR3 bases are TGTGCCAGCAACAGGGGGGACACTGAAGCTTTCTTT. Translating gives CASNRGDTEAFF.

The V call is TRBV7-2, the J call TRBJ2-7, with a tentative D call TRBD2 (6 bases). The CDR3 is made up of 17 amino acids. The V gene lost 1 base and the J gene lost 2 bases, with 18 bases spanning the gap. Germline CDR1 reads SGHTA; CDR2 reads FQGNSA. Here the CDR3 reads CASSLVGAGITPYEQYF. The CDR3 coding sequence is TGTGCCAGCAGCTTAGTTGGGGCGGGGATAACCCCCTACGAGCAGTACTTC.

V is TRBV9 and J is TRBJ1-2, with D tentatively TRBD1 (5 bases). The CDR3 sequence is 12 residues long. The V and J ends lost 4 bases and 11 bases respectively, with 15 bases between them. Germline V lookup: CDR1 SGDLS, CDR2 YYNGEE. CDR3 nucleotides: TGTGCCAGCAGCAGGGGACCCGAAATATACACCTTC. It yields the protein CASSRGPEIYTF.

The V and J genes are TRBV29-1 and TRBJ2-7; possible D gene TRBD2, 5 bases. This CDR3 has 12 amino acids. V was shortened by 0 bases and J by 6 bases, with 9 bases between the two germline ends. Germline CDR1 reads SQVTM; CDR2 reads ANQGSEA. CDR3 coding DNA: TGCAGCGTTGAAGAGAGGGCAGGCGAGCAGTACTTC. It codes for CSVEERAGEQYF.

In nucleotides, the CDR3 is TGTGCCAGCAGCTTAGGGGAGTGGGGCACTGAAGCTTTCTTT. It specifies CASSLGEWGTEAFF. This sequence joins TRBV7-9 and TRBJ1-1; D is ambiguous. The CDR3 has 14 residues. Germline V CDR1 and CDR2: SEHNR, FQNEAQ (reference sequence). V shed 1 base and J shed 4 bases, with 10 bases lying between them.

This clone was observed a single time. V and J are TRBV6-6 and TRBJ1-5, with D perhaps TRBD1 (6 bases). The CDR3 consists of 15 residues. CDR1 and CDR2 (germline): MNHNY, SVGAGI (reference sequence). V was pared by 4 bases and J by 6 bases, with 16 bases between. CDR3 in DNA: TGTGCCAGCAGTTTCGGACAGTCAGGGGCTCAGCCCCAGCATTTT. Residues: CASSFGQSGAQPQHF.

This chain joins TRBV5-1 and TRBJ1-1; 9 nucleotides align to TRBD1. CDR3 length equals 18 residues. Germline V gene data show CDR1 as SGHRS and CDR2 as YFSETQ. J was trimmed by 0 bases and V by 3 bases; bases with no gene match: 12. CDR3 in DNA: TGCGCCAGCAGCTGGACGACAGGGGGAATAGGCATGAACACTGAAGCTTTCTTT. It encodes CASSWTTGGIGMNTEAFF.

The rearrangement joins TRBV10-3 to TRBJ1-2; unclear D gene. Per the germline V gene, CDR1 is ENHRY and CDR2 is SYGVKD. The CDR3 spans 15 residues. V gave up 3 bases and J gave up 2 bases, with 13 bases separating them. The CDR3 is CAISEEVRTNYGYTF. CDR3 coding DNA: TGTGCCATCAGTGAAGAGGTCCGTACAAACTATGGCTACACCTTC.

This clone was seen a single time. CDR3 sequence: CASSLAGQGAAKTQYF. The CDR3 DNA reads as TGTGCCAGCAGCTTGGCCGGACAGGGGGCAGCTAAGACCCAGTACTTC. The V and J genes are TRBV5-6 and TRBJ2-5; 11 bases map to TRBD1. This CDR3 has 16 residues. With 0 bases clipped from V and 6 bases from J, the junction kept 7 bases outside the gene matches. In germline, CDR1 is SGHDT, CDR2 YYEEEE.

This rearrangement joins TRBV6-1 to TRBJ2-7, with 8 nucleotides matching TRBD1. Trimming took 10 bases from V and 2 from J; bases not matched to a gene: 13. Germline CDR1 reads MNHNS; CDR2 reads SASEGT. This CDR3 is 15 amino acids long. The CDR3 DNA reads TGTGCCACAGAGAGGGGACAGGTGCTTCCCTACGAGCAGTACTTC. This gives the protein CATERGQVLPYEQYF.

V is TRBV5-4 and J is TRBJ2-3; D gene uncertain. V was shortened by 0 bases and J by 0 bases, with 5 bases between the two germline ends. Germline loops: CDR1 SGHNT, CDR2 YYREEE (reference sequence). CDR3 size: 14 residues. The CDR3 region is CASSLDPSTDTQYF. The CDR3 coding sequence is TGTGCCAGCAGCTTGGACCCGAGCACAGATACGCAGTATTTT.

The V gene is TRBV21-1, the J gene TRBJ1-2; TRBD1, the D gene given by the table, was not confirmed from the DNA. TRBV21-1 is a pseudogene segment. The CDR3 sequence is 14 residues long. The CDR3 sequence is CASSNDTGWYGYTF. CDR3 bases: TGTGCCAGCAGCAATGACACAGGGTGGTATGGCTACACCTTC.

The chain recombines TRBV28 with TRBJ1-2; D is unresolved. From germline, CDR1 is MDHEN and CDR2 SYDVKM. V lost 4 bases, J lost 4 bases, and 16 bases lay in between. CDR3 length: 15 residues. CDR3 region: CASSSNISPTYGYTF. In DNA form, the CDR3 reads TGTGCCAGCAGTTCGAACATATCGCCCACCTATGGCTACACCTTC.

The chain combines TRBV19 with TRBJ1-2; TRBD1 might be the D (5 bases). The germline V gene encodes CDR1 LNHDA and CDR2 SQIVND (reference sequence). CDR3 length equals 15 residues. The germline V and J ends were trimmed by 9 bases and 8 bases, with 25 bases remaining between them. CDR3 nucleotide sequence: TGTGCCAGCCTTACTTCAGGGTACTCATCCGGAGGCTACACCTTC. Amino acid sequence: CASLTSGYSSGGYTF.

This rearrangement joins TRBV5-6 to TRBJ1-3; unclear D gene. The germline gives CDR1 SGHDT, CDR2 YYEEEE. V dropped 4 bases and J dropped 2 bases, with 10 bases sitting between them. CDR3 length: 14 residues. The CDR3 nucleotides read TGTGCCAGCAGCCGGACCCAGGCTGGAAACACCATATATTTT. Translated: CASSRTQAGNTIYF.